This TCR beta chain was recovered during a study of cytomegalovirus exposure and HLA in healthy donors. V was cut by 1 base and J by 6 bases, with 7 bases left in between. This CDR3 contains 13 residues. Germline V gives CDR1 SGHTA, CDR2 FQGNSA. 13 Jbeta primers and 60 Vbeta primers were used for the PCR. Measured with immunoSEQ multiplex PCR; TCRdb has only the in-frame clones, and not every one. The sample holds some 110,000 clones; around 80% are singletons and the top ten take roughly 1.8%. This TCR was sampled from a middle-aged woman in good health and CMV-seronegative. The sequenced material came from PBMCs. The chain combines TRBV7-2 with TRBJ1-5, with TRBD1 as a possible D gene (5 bases). CDR3: CASSLVGGQPQHF. The CDR3 region has the DNA TGTGCCAGCAGCTTAGTCGGGGGTCAGCCCCAGCATTTT.